The 26 T cell receptor beta chains below were found in one sample sequenced in a study of beta chain features in type 1 diabetes. The study reverse transcribed the entire isolated RNA, so it sequenced expressed TCRB transcripts. Assay used: immunoSEQ multiplex PCR; TCRdb lists only in-frame clones, some missing. The sample carries about 470,000 clones, approximately 30% recorded once. The material sequenced was naive CD4+ T cells from blood. Receptors were obtained from a man between 18 and 35 years old in good health.

V usage is TRBV14 and J usage is TRBJ2-1, with D possibly TRBD2 on 5 matching bases. Trimming cost V 0 bases and J 0 bases, with 12 bases left between them. The CDR3 covers 17 residues. Germline V lookup: CDR1 SGHDN, CDR2 FVKESK. This chain's CDR3 is CASSQERRTLSYNEQFF. The CDR3, as DNA: TGTGCCAGCAGCCAAGAGCGGCGGACTCTCTCCTACAATGAGCAGTTCTTC.

The chain is built from TRBV15 and TRBJ1-4; D possibly corresponds to TRBD1 (5 bases). The CDR3 totals 15 residues. V gave up 1 base and J gave up 6 bases, with 12 bases separating them. Germline V gene data show CDR1 as LNHNV and CDR2 as YYDKDF (reference sequence). For the CDR3, the DNA is TGTGCCACCAGCAGAGTTCGCAGGGAAGATGAAAAACTGTTTTTT. This encodes CATSRVRREDEKLFF.

The genes are TRBV6-1 and TRBJ2-1; D possibly uses TRBD1 or TRBD2 (6 bases each). Trimming removed 5 bases at V and 4 bases at J, with 12 bases between. From germline, CDR1 is MNHNS and CDR2 SASEGT. This CDR3 has 14 amino acids. CDR3: CASSPQGGYNEQFF. CDR3 DNA: TGTGCCAGCAGTCCACAGGGAGGATACAATGAGCAGTTCTTC.

The DNA of the CDR3 is TGTGCCAGTAGCTTAGGGAGAAACTACAATGAGCAGTTCTTC. This codes for CASSLGRNYNEQFF. The V and J genes are TRBV19 and TRBJ2-1; possibly TRBD2 for D (5 bases). V lost 6 bases and J lost 3, with 12 bases in between. The germline V gene has CDR1 LNHDA and CDR2 SQIVND (reference sequence). The CDR3 contains 14 residues.

The genes are TRBV10-3 and TRBJ2-3, with D possibly matching TRBD2 (5 bases). The CDR3 is made up of 13 amino acids. Germline V lookup: CDR1 ENHRY, CDR2 SYGVKD. V was pared by 7 bases and J by 0 bases, with 8 bases between. CDR3: CAITGGSTDTQYF. Here the CDR3 DNA reads TGTGCCATCACTGGCGGGAGCACAGATACGCAGTATTTT.

V gene TRBV9 combines with J gene TRBJ2-5; D gene uncertain. CDR1 and CDR2 from the germline V gene are SGDLS and YYNGEE. The CDR3 extends over 13 amino acids. V lost 1 base to trimming and J lost 1 base, with 5 bases between them. CDR3: CASSVQFQETQYF. The CDR3 region has the DNA TGTGCCAGCAGCGTACAATTCCAAGAGACCCAGTACTTC.

The chain is built from TRBV30 and TRBJ2-7, with TRBD2 matching over 7 bases. Per the germline V gene, CDR1 is GTSNPN and CDR2 is SVGIG (reference sequence). Trimming at V came to 3 bases and at J to 0 bases, leaving 8 bases not matched to a gene. The CDR3 extends over 15 amino acids. The CDR3 DNA follows: TGTGCCTGGAGGTCGCCGGGCGGGAGCTCCTACGAGCAGTACTTC. Protein: CAWRSPGGSSYEQYF.

V is TRBV28 and J is TRBJ2-1; a weak D match, TRBD2 (5 bases). Looked up from germline, CDR1 is MDHEN and CDR2 is SYDVKM. V lost 3 bases to trimming and J lost 0 bases, with 9 bases between them. The CDR3 runs 15 residues. The CDR3 loop reads CASSLTDYSYNEQFF. In nucleotides, the CDR3 is TGTGCCAGCAGTTTGACCGACTACTCCTACAATGAGCAGTTCTTC.

This chain links TRBV4-3 with TRBJ1-2; D gene ambiguous. The CDR3 has 15 residues. V shed 3 bases and J shed 1 base, with 12 bases lying between them. Germline CDR1 LGHNA, CDR2 YSLEER. For the CDR3, the DNA is TGCGCCAGCAGCCAGGAGAGGGTTCTTAACTATGGCTACACCTTC. This sequence encodes CASSQERVLNYGYTF.

This clone appeared a few times. The V gene is TRBV7-9, the J gene TRBJ1-2; no definite D call. There are 14 residues in the CDR3. Germline values: CDR1 SEHNR, CDR2 FQNEAQ (reference sequence). V was clipped by 5 bases and J by 4 bases, with 14 bases between them. The chain's CDR3 is CASSPLRGIYGYTF. The CDR3 nucleotides are TGTGCCAGCAGCCCCTTGCGCGGGATCTATGGCTACACCTTC.

The rearrangement joins TRBV6-5 to TRBJ1-5; 10 nucleotides line up with TRBD1. The CDR3 runs 15 residues. Germline trimming cut 0 bases from V and 5 bases from J; bases unmatched to any gene: 1. Germline-derived CDR1 and CDR2 are MNHEY and SVGAGI. CDR3 loop: CASSYSGTGDQPQHF. CDR3 bases: TGTGCCAGCAGTTACTCCGGGACAGGGGATCAGCCCCAGCATTTT.

In this sample, this clone turned up many times. CDR3 DNA: TGTGCCAGCAGCTTAGGTATTAGCGGGTTTCAGTTCTTC. Protein sequence: CASSLGISGFQFF. The chain carries TRBV7-2 and TRBJ2-1, with 7 bases matching TRBD2. Trimming removed 1 base from V and 13 bases from J; junction bases left unmatched: 7. The CDR3 covers 13 residues. Germline CDR1 and CDR2: SGHTA and FQGNSA.

As regards this clone: Relative to the germline gene, one junction end is altered; a read error may explain this. The chain couples TRBV7-9 to TRBJ2-7; 12 bases agree with TRBD2. Germline values: CDR1 SEHNR, CDR2 FQNEAQ (reference sequence). The CDR3 is 14 amino acids. As DNA, the CDR3 is TGTGCCAGCAGCCTAGCGGGAGGGCCAAACGAGCAGTACTTC. Its protein product is CASSLAGGPNEQYF.

This clone appeared a few times. The chain combines TRBV28 with TRBJ2-5; D is perhaps TRBD1 (6 bases). V was trimmed by 6 bases and J by 7 bases, leaving 21 bases between them. Germline loops: CDR1 MDHEN, CDR2 SYDVKM. This CDR3 has 15 residues. DNA of the CDR3: TGTGCCAGCAGGCCCCCGGCAGGGGCAATAGGGACCCAGTACTTC. It yields the protein CASRPPAGAIGTQYF.

The chain combines TRBV19 with TRBJ2-7; TRBD1 matches at 10 bases. Per germline, CDR1 LNHDA and CDR2 SQIVND (reference sequence). V lost 6 bases to trimming and J lost 4 bases; unmatched junction nucleotides: 6. The CDR3 length is 14 residues. DNA of the CDR3: TGTGCCAGTAGGAGAGGGACAGGGGAATACGAGCAGTACTTC. Translating it yields CASRRGTGEYEQYF.

This chain connects TRBV5-1 to TRBJ2-5; weak D call: TRBD2 (5 bases). With 2 bases removed from V and 5 bases from J, the gap between germline ends came to 10 bases. This CDR3 contains 13 residues. Germline loops: CDR1 SGHRS, CDR2 YFSETQ. This CDR3 is CASSFGSEETQYF. The DNA of the CDR3 is TGCGCCAGCAGCTTCGGTAGCGAGGAGACCCAGTACTTC.

This rearrangement joins TRBV30 to TRBJ2-4; D remains ambiguous. The V end was cut by 3 bases, the J end by 0 bases, with 12 bases between. CDR3 length: 15 amino acids. Germline V lookup: CDR1 GTSNPN, CDR2 SVGIG (reference sequence). This CDR3 reads CAWSLVTGAKNIQYF. The CDR3 DNA reads TGTGCCTGGAGCCTAGTAACGGGAGCCAAAAACATTCAGTACTTC.

The J gene is TRBJ1-1, the V gene TRBV7-9; D unclear. V was trimmed by 3 bases and J by 1 base, leaving 6 bases between them. The CDR3 covers 13 residues. Germline assignment: CDR1 SEHNR and CDR2 FQNEAQ (reference sequence). CDR3 in DNA: TGTGCCAGCAGCTTCCGGGGGAACACTGAAGCTTTCTTT. It yields the protein CASSFRGNTEAFF.

This clone has just a few counts. J is TRBJ2-2 and V is TRBV29-1, with D perhaps TRBD1 (6 bases). Germline CDR1 SQVTM, CDR2 ANQGSEA. This CDR3 comprises 14 residues. Trimming removed 7 bases at V and 4 bases at J, with 16 bases between. The CDR3 DNA reads TGCAGCGGCGGTCCAAACAGGGCCACCGGGGAGCTGTTTTTT. This translates into CSGGPNRATGELFF.

This clone has only a few counts. The chain employs TRBV25-1 and TRBJ1-4; D might be TRBD1 (5 bases). Germline CDR1 and CDR2: MGHDK and SYGVNS. CDR3 length equals 14 residues. The germline V and J ends were trimmed by 3 bases and 8 bases, with 13 bases remaining between them. CDR3 coding DNA: TGTGCCAGCAGTGACCCGGGGGGAGTGGAAAAACTGTTTTTT. This codes for CASSDPGGVEKLFF.

The chain carries TRBV4-3 and TRBJ2-5; unclear D gene. The length of the CDR3 is 14 residues. Germline lookup yields CDR1 LGHNA and CDR2 YSLEER. Trimming pared 2 bases from V and 5 bases from J, leaving 12 bases between. The CDR3: CASSQSRLLETQYF. The DNA of the CDR3 is TGCGCCAGCAGCCAAAGTCGGCTGCTTGAGACCCAGTACTTC.

V is TRBV6-6 and J is TRBJ2-3; unclear D gene. CDR3 length: 13 amino acids. V lost 2 bases, J lost 4 bases, and 7 bases lay in between. The germline V gene encodes CDR1 MNHNY and CDR2 SVGAGI (reference sequence). The CDR3 DNA reads as TGTGCCAGCAGTTACGACGGCCCAGATACGCAGTATTTT. This sequence encodes CASSYDGPDTQYF.

The rearrangement links TRBV7-3 to TRBJ2-3; no clear D. Germline CDR1 is SGHTA and CDR2 is FQGTGA. The ends were cut back, 5 bases at V and 0 bases at J, with 9 bases in the middle. The CDR3 runs 14 residues. CDR3 loop: CASSLMGSTDTQYF. The CDR3 DNA reads TGTGCCAGCAGCCTTATGGGGAGCACAGATACGCAGTATTTT. Full variable domain (missing parts from reference TRBV7-3 and TRBJ2-3): GAGVSQTPSNKVTEKGKYVELRCDPISGHTALYWYRQSLGQGPEFLIYFQGTGAADDSGLPNDRFFAVRPEGSVSTLKIQRTERGDSAVYLCASSLMGSTDTQYFGPGTRLTVL.

The genes are TRBV7-2 and TRBJ1-2, with D unresolved. Trimming removed 0 bases from V and 0 bases from J, with 5 bases in between. The CDR3 is 14 amino acids. CDR1 is SGHTA and CDR2 is FQGNSA in the germline V gene. DNA of the CDR3: TGTGCCAGCAGCTTAGCGGCAGCTAACTATGGCTACACCTTC. Translating it yields CASSLAAANYGYTF.

The J gene is TRBJ2-5, the V gene TRBV30; 7 bases match TRBD1. CDR3 length: 16 amino acids. Germline V lookup: CDR1 GTSNPN, CDR2 SVGIG (reference sequence). Trimming at V came to 0 bases and at J to 4 bases, leaving 11 bases not matched to a gene. CDR3 loop: CAWSVRPGTATETQYF. The CDR3 DNA is TGTGCCTGGAGTGTACGTCCCGGGACAGCCACAGAGACCCAGTACTTC. The whole variable domain, remainder taken from reference TRBV30 and TRBJ2-5, is SQTIHQWPATLVQPVGSPLSLECTVEGTSNPNLYWYRQAAGRGLQLLFYSVGIGQISSEVPQNLSASRPQDRQFILSSKKLLLSDSGFYLCAWSVRPGTATETQYFGPGTRLLVL.

The chain links TRBV6-5 to TRBJ2-3; D is unresolved. The germline V and J ends were trimmed by 4 bases and 0 bases, with 8 bases remaining between them. Germline V gives CDR1 MNHEY, CDR2 SVGAGI. The length of the CDR3 is 14 residues. CDR3 sequence: CASSWSASTDTQYF. As DNA, the CDR3 is TGTGCCAGCAGTTGGTCAGCCAGCACAGATACGCAGTATTTT.